Listed here is a single T cell receptor (beta chain). Other DNA sequences within the sample encode an identical CDR3. The sample comes from a study of blood T cell repertoires in COVID-19. Overall study context: The cDNA or gDNA used as material had been derived from T cells, B-cell-depleted T cells, or PBMCs.

Original processing notes: Amplifying reference gene primers gave estimates of nucleated cell counts. Clones were sequenced by immunoSEQ multiplex PCR, and TCRdb holds only the in-frame ones, with some missing. V and J calls plus clone size are reproduced from that table; the DNA served to infer D and trimming. This sample has around 280,000 clones; about 85% occur once, and the top ten carry 2% to 2.5%. CDR3 length: 15 residues. CDR1 and CDR2 (germline): SGHRS, YFSETQ. V gave up 0 bases and J gave up 1 base; unmatched junction bases: 2. The chain couples TRBV5-1 to TRBJ1-1; 8 nucleotides agree with TRBD1. This sequence originates from a woman between 45 and 65 years old who had recovered from COVID-19. The sample was peripheral blood. In DNA, the CDR3 is TGCGCCAGCAGCTTGGTTGGACAGGGGAACACTGAAGCTTTCTTT. Encoded protein: CASSLVGQGNTEAFF. Full variable domain (rest looked up from reference TRBV5-1 and TRBJ1-1): KAGVTQTPRYLIKTRGQQVTLSCSPISGHRSVSWYQQTPGQGLQFLFEYFSETQRNKGNFPGRFSGRQFSNSRSEMNVSTLELGDSALYLCASSLVGQGNTEAFFGQGTRLTVV.